This entry describes one T cell receptor beta chain. This CDR3 has 17 amino acids. J gave up 3 bases and V 6 bases, and 15 bases lay outside the gene matches. Germline-derived CDR1 and CDR2 are SGHVS and FQNEAQ. The data stem from a study of T cells after posttransplantation cyclophosphamide. Profiled with immunoSEQ multiplex PCR; TCRdb holds only in-frame clones, not every one. The repertoire holds tens of thousands of clones, with over 85% as singletons. The receptor was isolated from a woman in her 30s in good health and a related stem cell transplant donor. Sequencing was performed on PBMCs. This chain uses TRBV7-8 with TRBJ1-1; 8 positions agree with TRBD1. CDR3: CASRAHAGGVKYTEAFF. The CDR3 DNA is TGTGCCAGCAGAGCACACGCAGGGGGCGTAAAGTACACTGAAGCTTTCTTT.